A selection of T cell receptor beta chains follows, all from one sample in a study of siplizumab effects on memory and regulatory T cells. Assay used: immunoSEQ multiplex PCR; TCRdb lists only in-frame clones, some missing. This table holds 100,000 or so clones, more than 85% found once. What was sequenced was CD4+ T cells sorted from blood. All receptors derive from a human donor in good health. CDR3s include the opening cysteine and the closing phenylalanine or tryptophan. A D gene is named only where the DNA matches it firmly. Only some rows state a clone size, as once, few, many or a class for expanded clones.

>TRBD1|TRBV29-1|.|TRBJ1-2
TGCAGCGTTGAGACAGGGGGCCTCTATGGCTACACCTTC
CSVETGGLYGYTF
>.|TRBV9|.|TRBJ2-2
TGTGCCAGCAGCGCGACAGGAGGGAACACCGGGGAGCTGTTTTTT
CASSATGGNTGELFF
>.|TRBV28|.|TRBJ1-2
TGTGCCAGCAGTTTATCAAAATCCTATGGCTACACCTTC
CASSLSKSYGYTF
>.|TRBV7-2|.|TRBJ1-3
TGTGCCAGCAGCGCTGGCCAGGGGCCGCTCTCTGGAAACACCATATATTTT
CASSAGQGPLSGNTIYF
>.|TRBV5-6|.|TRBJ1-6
TGTGCCAGCAGCTTCGGGCTAAGCCCCTATAATTCACCCCTCCACTTT
CASSFGLSPYNSPLHF
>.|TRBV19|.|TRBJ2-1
TGTGCCAGTAGTATTCGAGTAAATCACAATGAGCAGTTCTTC
CASSIRVNHNEQFF
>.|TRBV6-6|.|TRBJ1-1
TGTGCCAGCAACGACGAGGCCTTGAACACTGAAGCTTTCTTT
CASNDEALNTEAFF
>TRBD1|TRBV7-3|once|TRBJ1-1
TGTGCCAGCAGCTCGACAGGGAAGACTGAAGCTTTCTTT
CASSSTGKTEAFF
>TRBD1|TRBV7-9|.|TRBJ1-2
TGTGCCAGCAGCGTAGGACAGGGATACACGGACTATGGCTACACCTTC
CASSVGQGYTDYGYTF
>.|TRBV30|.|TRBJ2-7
TGTGCCTGGAGGGTTGGCAGAACCTACGAGCAGTACTTC
CAWRVGRTYEQYF
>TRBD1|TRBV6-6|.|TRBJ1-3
TGTGCCAGCAGTTTGCTTCAGGGGGCTGGAAACACCATATATTTT
CASSLLQGAGNTIYF
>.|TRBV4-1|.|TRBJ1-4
TGCGCCAGCAGCCAAGAGGCCGCAACTAATGAAAAACTGTTTTTT
CASSQEAATNEKLFF
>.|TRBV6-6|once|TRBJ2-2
TGTGCCAGCAAGTGGGCGGGGACCGGGGAGCTGTTTTTT
CASKWAGTGELFF
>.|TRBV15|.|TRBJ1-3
TGTGCCACCAGCAGAGATCGCGGTTCGGGCGCGGAGGATTCTGGAAACACCATATATTTT
CATSRDRGSGAEDSGNTIYF
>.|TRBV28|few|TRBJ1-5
TGTGCCAGCAGTGCAAATCAGCCCCAGCATTTT
CASSANQPQHF
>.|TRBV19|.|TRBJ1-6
TGTGCCAGTAGTATTCGAAGCAGGGATAGTAATTCACCCCTCCACTTT
CASSIRSRDSNSPLHF
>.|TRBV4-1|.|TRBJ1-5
TGCGCCAGCAGCCTCTCAGGCCTTCCGAGCAATCAGCCCCAGCATTTT
CASSLSGLPSNQPQHF
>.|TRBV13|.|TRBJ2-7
TGTGCCAGCAGCTTAGGCAGAAAAGCCTACGAGCAGTACTTC
CASSLGRKAYEQYF
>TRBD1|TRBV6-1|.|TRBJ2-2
TGTGCCAGCAGAACAGGACAGGGGTCGACCGGGGAGCTGTTTTTT
CASRTGQGSTGELFF
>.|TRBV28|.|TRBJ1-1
TGTGCCAGCAGTCCGCTAGCGGGGGACACTGAAGCTTTCTTT
CASSPLAGDTEAFF
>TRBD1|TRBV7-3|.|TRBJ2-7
TGTGCCAGCAGCGCGGGACAGGGACGGGAAAGGTCCTACGAGCAGTACTTC
CASSAGQGRERSYEQYF
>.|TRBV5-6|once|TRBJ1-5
TGTGCCAGCAGCTTTACGGGGGACAATCAGCCCCAGCATTTT
CASSFTGDNQPQHF
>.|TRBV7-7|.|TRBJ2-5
TGTGCCAGCAGCTTAACGCAGGGAGCGAAAGAGACCCAGTACTTC
CASSLTQGAKETQYF
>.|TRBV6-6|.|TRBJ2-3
TGTGCCAGCAGCCCAGGGCCGGTAGATACGCAGTATTTT
CASSPGPVDTQYF
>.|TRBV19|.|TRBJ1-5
TGTGCCAGTAGTATTTTAGCCGGGGATCAGCCCCAGCATTTT
CASSILAGDQPQHF
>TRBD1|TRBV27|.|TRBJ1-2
TGTGCCAGCAGTGACAGGGGGCAGGGCTATGGCTACACCTTC
CASSDRGQGYGYTF
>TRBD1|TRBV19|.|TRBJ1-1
TGTGCCAGTAGTATCCCCAGGGGGGTCACTGAAGCTTTCTTT
CASSIPRGVTEAFF
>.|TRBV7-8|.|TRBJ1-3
TGTGCCAGCAGCTTTGGACTGGGCGGAAACACCATATATTTT
CASSFGLGGNTIYF
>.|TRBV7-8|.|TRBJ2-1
TGTGCCAGCAGCCAACAGGGCCAAAGCTCCTACAATGAGCAGTTCTTC
CASSQQGQSSYNEQFF
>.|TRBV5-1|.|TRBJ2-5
TGCGCCAGCAGCTCCGGGATTCGGGCCCAAGAGACCCAGTACTTC
CASSSGIRAQETQYF
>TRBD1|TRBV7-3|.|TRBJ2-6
TGTGCCAGCCGGGGACAGCAGGGGCCTGGGGCCAACGTCCTGACTTTC
CASRGQQGPGANVLTF
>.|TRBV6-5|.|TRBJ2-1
TGTGCCAGCAAGGGGGGGGGACTTGTGAATGAGCAGTTCTTC
CASKGGGLVNEQFF
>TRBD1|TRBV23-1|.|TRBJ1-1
TGCGCCAGCAACAGGGGGACAGGAACTGAAGCTTTCTTT
CASNRGTGTEAFF
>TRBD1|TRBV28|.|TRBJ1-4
TGTGCCAGCAGTTTACAGGGGGCAGGACAGGGGAATGAAAAACTGTTTTTT
CASSLQGAGQGNEKLFF
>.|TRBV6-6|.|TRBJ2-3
TGTGCCAGCACCACGGGGAGGGGGCAAGATACGCAGTATTTT
CASTTGRGQDTQYF
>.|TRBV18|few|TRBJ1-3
TGTGCCAGCTCACCGGACAGAGACTCTGGAAACACCATATATTTT
CASSPDRDSGNTIYF
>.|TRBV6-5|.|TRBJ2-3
TGTGCCAGCAGTTACTCGAACGCTGGCACAGATACGCAGTATTTT
CASSYSNAGTDTQYF
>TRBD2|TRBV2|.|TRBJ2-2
TGTGCCAGCAGTCTAAGCGGGGGGCCCGGGGAGCTGTTTTTT
CASSLSGGPGELFF
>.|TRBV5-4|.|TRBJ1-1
TGTGCCAGCAGCTTCGGTCTAGAGTATGTTTTTAAAGCTTTCTTT
CASSFGLEYVFKAFF
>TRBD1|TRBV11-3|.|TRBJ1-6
TGTGCCAGCGCGGGACAGGGCCATTCACCCCTCCACTTT
CASAGQGHSPLHF
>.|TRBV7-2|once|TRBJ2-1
TGTGCCAGCAGCTTAGCCGCCGTAGGGGCAGTCCGGAATGAGCAGTTCTTC
CASSLAAVGAVRNEQFF
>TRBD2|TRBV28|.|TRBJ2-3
TGTGCCAGCAGTCCACCGGGACTAGCGGGGGGGCGGGCAGATACGCAGTATTTT
CASSPPGLAGGRADTQYF